This TCR beta chain was documented in a study of T cell responses to AZD1222 COVID-19 vaccine. This CDR3 contains 13 residues. Germline CDR1 is SGHTA and CDR2 is FQGNSA. V lost 1 base and J lost 5, with 8 bases in between. Sequencing used immunoSEQ multiplex PCR; TCRdb keeps in-frame clones, though not all of them. Of 130,000 to 150,000 clones in the sample, 90% to 95% were seen once. This chain uses TRBV7-2 with TRBJ1-1; D remains unclear. This specimen consisted of peripheral blood, obtained on day 0 of AZD1222 vaccination. The clonotype comes from an adult in good health. CDR3 loop: CASSLDKKTEAFF. The CDR3 bases are TGTGCCAGCAGCTTAGACAAGAAAACTGAAGCTTTCTTT.